The 5 T cell receptor beta chains presented below share a single source sample, sequenced in a study of blood T cell repertoires in COVID-19. Some clones are missing from TCRdb's copy, which holds only in-frame ones; the method was immunoSEQ multiplex PCR. The table includes under 400,000 clones, about 87% detected once. Sequenced input: peripheral blood. The receptors originated from a woman in her 30s with COVID-19, enrolled during active disease.

The chain is built from TRBV19 and TRBJ1-6, with 9 positions matching TRBD1. J gave up 6 bases and V 1 base, and 7 bases lay outside the gene matches. The CDR3 has 17 residues. Germline V gene sequence: CDR1 LNHDA, CDR2 SQIVND (reference sequence). For the CDR3, the DNA is TGTGCCAGTAGTATAGGCCGGGACAGGGTTCCTAATTCACCCCTCCACTTT. This encodes CASSIGRDRVPNSPLHF.

This rearrangement joins TRBV19 to TRBJ1-1, with D tentatively TRBD1 (5 bases). CDR1 and CDR2 from the germline V gene are LNHDA and SQIVND (reference sequence). The V and J ends lost 11 bases and 4 bases respectively, with 14 bases between them. CDR3 length equals 12 residues. Written as DNA, the CDR3 is TGTGCCTGCCTCAAGGGGTCCACTGAAGCTTTCTTT. Amino acids: CACLKGSTEAFF.

The chain carries TRBV19 and TRBJ1-2; a possible D gene is TRBD1 (6 bases). The V end was cut by 7 bases, the J end by 4 bases, with 13 bases between. The CDR3 length is 13 residues. Germline V CDR1 and CDR2: LNHDA, SQIVND (reference sequence). Here the CDR3 reads CASNPDSRYGYTF. The CDR3 DNA reads TGTGCCAGTAACCCGGACAGTCGCTATGGCTACACCTTC.

This chain connects TRBV2 to TRBJ2-7; TRBD2 is a possible D gene (6 bases). Trimming took 9 bases from V and 4 from J, leaving 13 bases between them. CDR1 SNHLY and CDR2 FYNNEI come from the germline V gene. CDR3 length equals 12 residues. The CDR3 is CASGPEGYEQYF. In nucleotides, the CDR3 is TGTGCCAGTGGCCCGGAGGGGTACGAGCAGTACTTC.

The V gene is TRBV28, the J gene TRBJ2-7, with D perhaps TRBD2 (7 bases). The V and J ends lost 5 bases and 7 bases respectively, with 18 bases between them. Germline CDR1 MDHEN, CDR2 SYDVKM. CDR3 length: 14 residues. DNA of the CDR3: TGTGCCAGCAGTCCCACGGGGGGCGCAGGGGAGCAGTACGTC. Translated, it gives CASSPTGGAGEQYV.